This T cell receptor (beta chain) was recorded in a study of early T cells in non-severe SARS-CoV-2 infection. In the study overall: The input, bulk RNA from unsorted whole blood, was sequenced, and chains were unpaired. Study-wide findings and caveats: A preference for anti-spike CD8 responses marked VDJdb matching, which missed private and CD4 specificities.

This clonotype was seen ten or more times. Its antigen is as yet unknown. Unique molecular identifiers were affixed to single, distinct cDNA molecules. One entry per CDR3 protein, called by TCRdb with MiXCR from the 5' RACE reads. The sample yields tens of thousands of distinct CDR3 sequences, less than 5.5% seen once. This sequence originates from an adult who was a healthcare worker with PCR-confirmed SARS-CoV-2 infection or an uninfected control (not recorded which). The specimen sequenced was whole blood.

DNA for the CDR3: TGTGCCAGCAGCTTAGGAGGACAGGGGGCTGGGGTCACAGATACGCAGTATTTT. Residues: CASSLGGQGAGVTDTQYF. The chain couples TRBV11-2 to TRBJ2-3; 11 bases match TRBD1. The CDR3 length is 18 residues. The J segment lost 2 bases and the V segment lost 1 base, leaving 8 bases of the junction unmatched. CDR1 and CDR2 from the germline V gene are SGHAT and FQNNGV.